Listed here are 5 T cell receptor beta chains from one sample, sequenced in a study of spatial heterogeneity in lung cancer. TCRdb itself ran the 5' RACE reads through MiXCR, one entry per CDR3 protein. The sample includes more than 4,000 distinct CDR3 sequences, about 53% of them seen just once. The time point is: sample taken at primary tumor resection. Tumor, nontumor lung or frozen PBMC supplied whole RNA, sequenced without sorting. This material consisted of PBMCs, taken at surgery. All receptors derive from a female donor with early-stage non-small cell lung cancer.

This clonotype appeared a few times. This beta chain is an unintended read in a library built for alpha chains; its size means little. The J gene is TRBJ2-1, the V gene TRBV7-8; D is perhaps TRBD2 (6 bases). V was trimmed by 4 bases and J by 5 bases, leaving 9 bases between them. Per germline, CDR1 SGHVS and CDR2 FQNEAQ. The CDR3 is 13 amino acids. The CDR3 DNA is TGTGCCAGCAGCTCGGGACTTAACAATGAGCAGTTCTTC. This encodes CASSSGLNNEQFF.

About this clonotype itself: This beta chain was picked up by a library intended for alpha chains and is off target, so its count carries little meaning. The chain carries TRBV10-3 and TRBJ2-7, with 8 positions matching TRBD2. The CDR3 length is 14 residues. Germline V lookup: CDR1 ENHRY, CDR2 SYGVKD. The V gene end was trimmed by 6 bases and the J gene end by 1 base; junction bases not matched to a gene: 5. CDR3 DNA sequence: TGTGCCATCAGCGCAGCGGGAGTTTCCTACGAGCAGTACTTC. Its protein product is CAISAAGVSYEQYF.

As concerns this clonotype: A library made for alpha chains picked up this beta chain off target, so its size means little. The chain combines TRBV4-2 with TRBJ2-7; D is uncertain. Germline CDR1 and CDR2: LGHNA and YNFKEQ. The CDR3 is 14 amino acids. Trimming removed 0 bases at V and 3 bases at J, with 9 bases between. DNA of the CDR3: TGTGCCAGCAGCCAAGAAATGGGTGTCTACGAGCAGTACTTC. This sequence encodes CASSQEMGVYEQYF.

Of note for this clonotype: Since the library was made to target alpha chains, this beta chain is a stray read and its abundance is not meaningful. V and J are TRBV12-3 or TRBV12-4 and TRBJ2-5, with 12 bases fitting TRBD2. This CDR3 contains 16 residues. Unmatched junction bases numbered 6, after V lost 5 bases and J lost 2 bases. CDR3 region: CASSPRLAGAQETQYF. CDR3 DNA sequence: TGTGCCAGCAGTCCTCGACTAGCGGGAGCGCAAGAGACCCAGTACTTC.

For this clonotype: Because the library targeted alpha chains, this beta chain is an off-target read whose size means little. The chain employs TRBV5-1 and TRBJ2-5; D perhaps matches TRBD2 (6 bases). This CDR3 comprises 14 residues. V lost 4 bases, J lost 4 bases, and 14 bases lay in between. CDR1 SGHRS and CDR2 YFSETQ come from the germline V gene. This CDR3 reads CASSNPGVRETQYF. The CDR3 DNA follows: TGCGCCAGCAGCAATCCGGGAGTTAGAGAGACCCAGTACTTC.